These 8 T cell receptor beta chains originate from one sample sequenced in a study of blood T cells in healthy people across ages (dated by TCRdb to between 2014 and 2016). Library creation used 5' RACE. The run used an Illumina HiSeq 2500. A second PCR of about 7 to 12 cycles was run with a J-beta primer mix and a sample-barcoded 5' primer. Clones were called with MiXCR by TCRdb after fastp trimmed the public reads at Q25, and only in-frame beta chains were retained. CDR3 protein sequences are deduplicated, and each keeps its most common genes and DNA. This sample comprises about 1.4 million distinct CDR3 sequences, 45% to 70% of them detected only once. Clones ranked in the top ten supply 6.5% to 8.5% of the sample. Sequencing was carried out using blood. These receptors came from a man younger than 35 in good health.

The chain has TRBV27 and TRBJ1-4, with 9 bases matching TRBD1. Germline CDR1 is MNHEY and CDR2 is SMNVEV (reference sequence). V lost 5 bases to trimming and J lost 7 bases; unmatched junction nucleotides: 8. CDR3 size: 15 residues. CDR3 sequence: CASSPWTGESEKLFF. CDR3 DNA: TGTGCCAGCAGTCCCTGGACAGGGGAAAGTGAAAAACTGTTTTTT.

V gene TRBV12-3 or TRBV12-4 combines with J gene TRBJ1-6; D uncertain. V dropped 5 bases and J dropped 7 bases, with 15 bases sitting between them. The CDR3 is 15 amino acids. The chain's CDR3 is CASSPTKSGNSPLHF. The CDR3 nucleotides are TGTGCCAGCAGTCCCACGAAAAGTGGGAATTCACCCCTCCACTTT.

The genes are TRBV4-2 and TRBJ2-1; no clear D. CDR3 length: 14 residues. Germline V lookup: CDR1 LGHNA, CDR2 YNFKEQ. The V end lost 0 bases, the J end lost 9 bases, and 12 bases lay between the germline ends. CDR3 in amino acids: CASSQEERVSEQFF. The CDR3 nucleotides are TGTGCCAGCAGCCAAGAGGAAAGGGTCAGTGAGCAGTTCTTC.

The chain recombines TRBV4-1 with TRBJ2-2; D perhaps matches TRBD1 (5 bases). In germline, CDR1 is MGHRA, CDR2 YSYEKL. The V gene lost 4 bases and the J gene lost 3 bases, with 15 bases spanning the gap. The CDR3 spans 16 residues. The CDR3 loop reads CASSPGRGAYTGELFF. The CDR3 DNA follows: TGCGCCAGCAGCCCGGGTAGGGGCGCTTACACCGGGGAGCTGTTTTTT.

This chain uses TRBV19 with TRBJ1-2; D remains unclear. Trimming stripped 5 bases from V and 8 bases from J, with 12 bases between. CDR3 length: 12 residues. Germline V lookup: CDR1 LNHDA, CDR2 SQIVND (reference sequence). The CDR3 DNA is TGTGCCAGTAGTCACAGAGTGCGGGGCTACACCTTC. The encoded protein is CASSHRVRGYTF.

This chain joins TRBV29-1 and TRBJ2-5; D is possibly TRBD2 (7 bases). V lost 6 bases and J lost 7, with 30 bases in between. The V gene's germline CDR1 is SQVTM and CDR2 ANQGSEA. CDR3 length equals 17 residues. The CDR3 DNA reads as TGCAGCGTGAGGGGGGGCTCCCCCACCCCAACGCTGAGGACCCAGTACTTC. Its translation: CSVRGGSPTPTLRTQYF.

The rearrangement uses TRBV15 and TRBJ2-1; TRBD2 aligns across 7 bases. Germline V gives CDR1 LNHNV, CDR2 YYDKDF (reference sequence). The length of the CDR3 is 16 residues. V dropped 1 base and J dropped 4; count of bases not matched to a gene: 7. As DNA, the CDR3 is TGTGCCACCAGCAGAGTGTCTAGCGGATTATACAATGAGCAGTTCTTC. Encoded protein: CATSRVSSGLYNEQFF.

This clonotype was recorded a few times. V gene TRBV20-1 combines with J gene TRBJ2-1, with 9 nucleotides matching TRBD2. J lost 3 bases, V lost 0 bases, and 6 bases had no gene match. CDR1 and CDR2 from the germline V gene are DFQATT and SNEGSKA (reference sequence). The CDR3 contains 16 residues. DNA of the CDR3: TGCAGTGCTAGAGACGTAGCGGGAGCCTTCTACAATGAGCAGTTCTTC. Translated, it gives CSARDVAGAFYNEQFF.